This TCR beta chain was retrieved from a study of identical twins. The study's findings and limits: Where out-of-frame alpha sequences were twin-shared, they showed excess low generation probability. Models underestimated how often monozygotic twins shared out-of-frame TCR alpha.

The CDR3 spans 11 residues. Trimming pared 1 base from V and 10 bases from J, leaving 4 bases between. Germline assignment: CDR1 SGHDN and CDR2 FVKESK. This clonotype was counted only a few times. The antigen is unknown. cDNA molecules carried unique molecular identifiers, and template switching added a universal primer site. TCRdb re-called the 5' RACE reads through MiXCR, storing one row per CDR3 protein. The table lists roughly 690,000 distinct CDR3 sequences, roughly 6% of them singletons. The chain carries TRBV14 and TRBJ1-4; D uncertain. This TCR came from a man in his late teens or twenties in good health. The source material was naive T cells sorted from blood. CDR3 DNA sequence: TGTGCCAGCAGCCAAGCCGGAAAACTGTTTTTT. Amino acids: CASSQAGKLFF.